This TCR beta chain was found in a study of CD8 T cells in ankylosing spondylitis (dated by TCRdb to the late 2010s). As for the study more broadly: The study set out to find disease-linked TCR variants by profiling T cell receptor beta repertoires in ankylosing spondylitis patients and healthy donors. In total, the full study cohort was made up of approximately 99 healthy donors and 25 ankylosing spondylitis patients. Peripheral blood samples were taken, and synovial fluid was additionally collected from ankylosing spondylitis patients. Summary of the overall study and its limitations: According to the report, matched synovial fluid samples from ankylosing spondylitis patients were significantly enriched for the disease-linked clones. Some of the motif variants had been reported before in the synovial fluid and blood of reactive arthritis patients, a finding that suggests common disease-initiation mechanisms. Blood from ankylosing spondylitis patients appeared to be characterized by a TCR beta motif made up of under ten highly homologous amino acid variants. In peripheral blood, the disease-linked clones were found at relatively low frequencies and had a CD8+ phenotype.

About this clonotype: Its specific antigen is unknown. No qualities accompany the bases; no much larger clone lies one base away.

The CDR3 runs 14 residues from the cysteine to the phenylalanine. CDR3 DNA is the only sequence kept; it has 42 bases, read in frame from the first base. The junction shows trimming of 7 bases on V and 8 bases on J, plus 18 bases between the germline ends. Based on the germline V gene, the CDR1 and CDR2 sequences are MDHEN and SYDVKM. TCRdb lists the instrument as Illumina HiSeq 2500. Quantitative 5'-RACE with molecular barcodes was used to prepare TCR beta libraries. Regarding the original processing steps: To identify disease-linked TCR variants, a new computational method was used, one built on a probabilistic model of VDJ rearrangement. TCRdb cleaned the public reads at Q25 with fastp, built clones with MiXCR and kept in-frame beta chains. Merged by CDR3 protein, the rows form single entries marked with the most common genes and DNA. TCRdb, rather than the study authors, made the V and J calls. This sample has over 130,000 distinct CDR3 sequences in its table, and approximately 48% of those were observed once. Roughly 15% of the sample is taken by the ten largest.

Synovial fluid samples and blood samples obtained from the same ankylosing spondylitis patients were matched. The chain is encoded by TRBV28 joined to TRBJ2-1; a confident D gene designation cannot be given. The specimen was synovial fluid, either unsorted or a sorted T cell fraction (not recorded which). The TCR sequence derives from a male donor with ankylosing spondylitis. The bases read TGTGCCAGCACCTTCTATTCTCTGGGCGATGAGCAGTTCTTC. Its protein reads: CASTFYSLGDEQFF.